The 29 T cell receptor beta chains below were found in one sample sequenced in a study of CD8 T cells in ankylosing spondylitis. TCRdb called the 5' RACE reads again in MiXCR, with one record for every CDR3 protein. The sample shows about 270,000 distinct CDR3 sequences, approximately 30% of them seen only once. Sequenced input: blood, either unsorted or a sorted T cell fraction (not recorded which). The receptors come from a male donor with ankylosing spondylitis or in good health (not recorded which).

V is TRBV20-1 and J is TRBJ2-1; tentatively, D is TRBD1 (5 bases). CDR1 is DFQATT, CDR2 SNEGSKA, per germline (reference sequence). CDR3 size: 13 residues. Trimming took off 3 bases at V and 4 bases at J, with 10 bases between the two ends. The chain's CDR3 is CSASAGKYNEQFF. The DNA for the CDR3 is TGCAGTGCTAGCGCAGGGAAGTACAATGAGCAGTTCTTC.

The V and J genes are TRBV9 and TRBJ2-5; D gene unclear. V lost 0 bases, J lost 2 bases, and 11 bases lay in between. The CDR3 extends over 15 amino acids. In germline, CDR1 is SGDLS, CDR2 YYNGEE. The CDR3 nucleotides are TGTGCCAGCAGCGTAGCGGCGGAGAATCAAGAGACCCAGTACTTC. Translating gives CASSVAAENQETQYF.

This clonotype was counted between two and nine times. The rearrangement uses TRBV7-9 and TRBJ1-4; weak D call: TRBD1 (5 bases). V gave up 4 bases and J gave up 7 bases, with 16 bases separating them. CDR3 size: 15 residues. Germline-derived CDR1 and CDR2 are SEHNR and FQNEAQ (reference sequence). CDR3: CASSSNQGRIEKLFF. In DNA, the CDR3 is TGTGCCAGCAGCTCAAACCAGGGTCGGATTGAAAAACTGTTTTTT.

In its sample, this clonotype was seen many times. V and J are TRBV29-1 and TRBJ1-2; 7 bases align to TRBD1. V dropped 7 bases and J dropped 6; count of bases not matched to a gene: 11. The length of the CDR3 is 13 residues. From germline, CDR1 is SQVTM and CDR2 ANQGSEA. This CDR3 is CSGWDSLSDGYTF. CDR3 in DNA: TGCAGCGGTTGGGACAGCCTTTCGGATGGCTACACCTTC.

The genes are TRBV9 and TRBJ1-1; perhaps TRBD1 as D (6 bases). CDR3 length: 13 amino acids. V was cut by 3 bases and J by 7 bases, with 13 bases left in between. Germline V gene data show CDR1 as SGDLS and CDR2 as YYNGEE. The CDR3 DNA is TGTGCCAGCAGCGAAACAGGGTCCGTTGAAGCTTTCTTT. This translates into CASSETGSVEAFF.

This clonotype showed up just a few times. The chain has TRBV6-1 and TRBJ1-4; 7 positions agree with TRBD1. Trimming cost V 4 bases and J 3 bases; bases outside gene matches: 11. Germline assignment: CDR1 MNHNS and CDR2 SASEGT. CDR3 size: 17 residues. The CDR3 sequence is CASSGSQGSYSNEKLFF. CDR3 DNA: TGTGCCAGCAGTGGCTCACAGGGGAGCTACTCTAATGAAAAACTGTTTTTT.

The J gene is TRBJ2-7, the V gene TRBV5-6, with 7 nucleotides matching TRBD2. This CDR3 has 15 residues. CDR1 and CDR2 from the germline V gene are SGHDT and YYEEEE. The V segment lost 3 bases and the J segment 3 bases; nucleotides outside the gene matches: 9. CDR3 in DNA: TGTGCCAGCAGCTCGGGGGGAGTTGGAATCTACGAGCAGTACTTC. It yields the protein CASSSGGVGIYEQYF. The full variable domain, in which reference TRBV5-6 and TRBJ2-7 provide the parts outside the CDR3, is DAGVTQSPTHLIKTRGQQVTLRCSPKSGHDTVSWYQQALGQGPQFIFQYYEEEERQRGNFPDRFSGHQFPNYSSELNVNALLLGDSALYLCASSSGGVGIYEQYFGPGTRLTVT.

Only a few counts were recorded for this clonotype. The genes are TRBV10-3 and TRBJ1-3; D might be TRBD1 (6 bases). Germline values: CDR1 ENHRY, CDR2 SYGVKD. Trimming took 10 bases from V and 0 from J, leaving 16 bases between them. The CDR3 has 15 amino acids. In nucleotides, the CDR3 is TGTGCCAGTCGGGACAAGGAAAGCTCTGGAAACACCATATATTTT. This translates into CASRDKESSGNTIYF.

The chain employs TRBV7-2 and TRBJ2-3; either TRBD1 or TRBD2 may supply D (7 bases each). Germline-derived CDR1 and CDR2 are SGHTA and FQGNSA. V was cut by 4 bases and J by 5 bases, with 16 bases left in between. The CDR3 covers 15 residues. CDR3 bases: TGTGCCAGCAGCTGGGCTGGCAGGGGGGGAGATACGCAGTATTTT. It codes for CASSWAGRGGDTQYF.

This clonotype was recorded a few times. The chain couples TRBV7-3 to TRBJ1-2, with 7 bases that match TRBD1. The V gene end was trimmed by 0 bases and the J gene end by 5 bases; junction bases not matched to a gene: 6. This CDR3 comprises 15 residues. Germline lookup yields CDR1 SGHTA and CDR2 FQGTGA. CDR3 sequence: CASSLTSGGLYGYTF. CDR3 DNA: TGTGCCAGCAGCTTAACGTCAGGGGGACTATATGGCTACACCTTC.

The gene calls are TRBV28 and TRBJ1-4; D is unresolved. Germline lookup yields CDR1 MDHEN and CDR2 SYDVKM. The CDR3 covers 13 residues. The V and J ends lost 2 bases and 9 bases respectively, with 10 bases between them. This CDR3 reads CASSLNVIQKLFF. CDR3 in DNA: TGTGCCAGCAGTTTAAACGTAATTCAAAAACTGTTTTTT.

This clonotype was counted only a few times. The chain joins TRBV29-1 to TRBJ1-2; no definite D call. From germline, CDR1 is SQVTM and CDR2 ANQGSEA. There are 13 residues in the CDR3. With 2 bases removed from V and 0 bases from J, the gap between germline ends came to 7 bases. CDR3 coding DNA: TGCAGCGTTGAACCCTGGGCTAACTATGGCTACACCTTC. This encodes CSVEPWANYGYTF.

This chain uses TRBV20-1 with TRBJ1-2, with D uncertain. CDR1 is DFQATT, CDR2 SNEGSKA, per germline (reference sequence). There are 12 residues in the CDR3. The V and J ends lost 3 bases and 6 bases respectively, with 11 bases between them. The CDR3 region is CSARGRIDGYTF. The CDR3 DNA follows: TGCAGTGCTAGGGGGAGAATTGATGGCTACACCTTC.

This clonotype was found many times. The CDR3 coding sequence is TGCGCCAGCAGGCGGGGACCCGGTAGCGAGCAGTACTTC. Translated: CASRRGPGSEQYF. The V and J genes are TRBV10-2 and TRBJ2-7; weak D call: TRBD2 (6 bases). This CDR3 spans 13 amino acids. V lost 6 bases, J lost 6 bases, and 15 bases lay in between. Germline V gene data show CDR1 as WSHSY and CDR2 as SAAADI.

The rearrangement joins TRBV29-1 to TRBJ2-5; no reliable D call. V shed 5 bases and J shed 2 bases, with 12 bases lying between them. The CDR3 is 13 residues long. Germline loops: CDR1 SQVTM, CDR2 ANQGSEA. CDR3 bases: TGCAGCGTTTCTTTAGGGCTACAAGAGACCCAGTACTTC. Translating gives CSVSLGLQETQYF.

CDR3 sequence (DNA): TGCAGTGCCACTATAGCGGGGGGGCTCCCCTACGAGCAGTACTTC. It codes for CSATIAGGLPYEQYF. This rearrangement joins TRBV20-1 to TRBJ2-7; TRBD2 matches at 11 bases. Per germline, CDR1 DFQATT and CDR2 SNEGSKA (reference sequence). The CDR3 is 15 residues long. V was pared by 6 bases and J by 2 bases, with 9 bases of the junction left unmatched.

This clonotype appeared a few times. This chain links TRBV20-1 with TRBJ2-7; TRBD1 is a possible D gene (5 bases). CDR1 is DFQATT and CDR2 is SNEGSKA in the germline V gene (reference sequence). This CDR3 is 12 amino acids long. V was cut by 5 bases and J by 7 bases, with 15 bases left in between. CDR3: CSASGHPGEQYF. The CDR3 bases are TGCAGTGCTTCTGGACACCCCGGGGAGCAGTACTTC.

The chain has TRBV7-6 and TRBJ1-1; the D gene is possibly TRBD1 (5 bases). V was cut by 5 bases and J by 10 bases, with 14 bases left in between. In germline, CDR1 is SGHVS, CDR2 FNYEAQ. This CDR3 spans 12 amino acids. The CDR3 bases are TGTGCCAGCAGCCGAACCTCGGGGCCAGCTTTCTTT. Encoded protein: CASSRTSGPAFF.

The chain couples TRBV28 to TRBJ1-2; 10 bases are a match to TRBD1. With V trimmed by 8 bases and J by 5 bases, 8 bases remained unmatched. This CDR3 has 14 residues. The germline V gene encodes CDR1 MDHEN and CDR2 SYDVKM. CDR3 bases: TGTGCCAGCCGGAACCGGGACAGGGGATATGGCTACACCTTC. It translates to CASRNRDRGYGYTF.

The chain combines TRBV7-9 with TRBJ1-1, with a tentative D call TRBD1 (6 bases). The CDR3 is made up of 16 amino acids. V was shortened by 0 bases and J by 3 bases, with 14 bases between the two germline ends. The V gene's germline CDR1 is SEHNR and CDR2 FQNEAQ (reference sequence). The CDR3: CASSLAGRGRDTEAFF. For the CDR3, the DNA is TGTGCCAGCAGCTTAGCCGGCAGGGGACGGGACACTGAAGCTTTCTTT. Full variable domain (missing parts from reference TRBV7-9 and TRBJ1-1): DTGVSQNPRHKITKRGQNVTFRCDPISEHNRLYWYRQTLGQGPEFLTYFQNEAQLEKSRLLSDRFSAERPKGSFSTLEIQRTEQGDSAMYLCASSLAGRGRDTEAFFGQGTRLTVV.

The CDR3 nucleotides read TGTGCCAGCAGCAAATCCCCGGGGATAAGCTCCTACGAGCAGTACTTC. This encodes CASSKSPGISSYEQYF. The gene calls are TRBV6-1 and TRBJ2-7, with D perhaps TRBD2 (5 bases). Per germline, CDR1 MNHNS and CDR2 SASEGT. This CDR3 has 16 amino acids. V was clipped by 6 bases and J by 0 bases, with 18 bases between them.

CDR3 amino acids: CASSHGGRLGETQYF. In DNA form, the CDR3 reads TGTGCCAGCAGCCATGGTGGGCGACTGGGAGAGACCCAGTACTTC. The chain employs TRBV6-1 and TRBJ2-5; unclear D gene. The germline V and J ends were trimmed by 6 bases and 4 bases, with 18 bases remaining between them. The CDR3 runs 15 residues. Germline lookup yields CDR1 MNHNS and CDR2 SASEGT.

The gene calls are TRBV3-1 and TRBJ2-7; D possibly corresponds to TRBD1 (6 bases). The CDR3 length is 15 residues. Trimming left V 5 bases short and J 5 bases short, with 19 bases between. CDR1 is LGHDT and CDR2 is YNNKEL in the germline V gene (reference sequence). The CDR3 DNA follows: TGTGCCAGCAGCGGCCGGGACACGGACCCCGACGAGCAGTACTTC. Its translation is CASSGRDTDPDEQYF.

V and J are TRBV20-1 and TRBJ2-3; the match to TRBD2 covers 11 bases. The V gene end was trimmed by 0 bases and the J gene end by 6 bases; junction bases not matched to a gene: 8. The CDR3 spans 16 residues. Germline V CDR1 and CDR2: DFQATT, SNEGSKA (reference sequence). DNA for the CDR3: TGCAGTGCTAGAGATCTCGTAGCGGGGGGGCCGGATACGCAGTATTTT. Its protein is CSARDLVAGGPDTQYF.

The genes are TRBV11-2 and TRBJ2-1; no clear D. Trimming pared 6 bases from V and 7 bases from J, leaving 13 bases between. The CDR3 spans 13 residues. The germline CDR1 and CDR2 sequences are SGHAT and FQNNGV. CDR3 sequence (DNA): TGTGCCAGCAGTTCTGGGCTTACTAATGAGCAGTTCTTC. It encodes CASSSGLTNEQFF.

The chain recombines TRBV7-6 with TRBJ2-7, with 8 bases matching TRBD1. This CDR3 has 14 residues. With 5 bases clipped from V and 6 bases from J, the junction kept 9 bases outside the gene matches. The germline V gene has CDR1 SGHVS and CDR2 FNYEAQ. The CDR3 loop reads CASSKDRAMPEQYF. The CDR3 DNA is TGTGCCAGCAGCAAGGACAGGGCAATGCCCGAGCAGTACTTC.

This chain uses TRBV9 with TRBJ2-7; D is uncertain. Germline V gene lookup returns CDR1 SGDLS and CDR2 YYNGEE. The CDR3 extends over 13 amino acids. Trimming cost V 4 bases and J 3 bases, with 11 bases left between them. The CDR3 DNA sequence: TGTGCCAGCAGCCCACCGGGTCTCTACGAGCAGTACTTC. Translation: CASSPPGLYEQYF.

This clonotype occurred a few times. The gene calls are TRBV3-1 and TRBJ2-7; D perhaps matches TRBD2 (6 bases). Trimming removed 3 bases from V and 5 bases from J, with 8 bases in between. The CDR3 spans 12 residues. Per the germline V gene, CDR1 is LGHDT and CDR2 is YNNKEL (reference sequence). CDR3 loop: CASSHREDEQYF. In DNA, the CDR3 is TGTGCCAGCAGCCACAGGGAGGACGAGCAGTACTTC.

In this sample, this clonotype turned up a few times. The chain carries TRBV12-3 or TRBV12-4 and TRBJ2-2, with a possible D match to TRBD2 (7 bases). The CDR3 consists of 16 residues. V was shortened by 2 bases and J by 4 bases, with 14 bases between the two germline ends. The CDR3 protein is CASSLRGGVVTGELFF. DNA for the CDR3: TGTGCCAGCAGTTTACGAGGGGGGGTCGTCACCGGGGAGCTGTTTTTT.